The clone carrying this T cell receptor beta chain was seen repeatedly, ten times or more. Its antigen is unidentified. This specimen belongs to a study of CD8 T cells in ankylosing spondylitis. In making TCR beta libraries, quantitative 5'-RACE with molecular barcodes was used. MiXCR, applied by TCRdb to the 5' RACE reads, yields one record per CDR3 protein. This table holds some 30,000 distinct CDR3 sequences, around 6.7% found once. Whole-study findings and limits: Within matched ankylosing spondylitis synovial fluid, disease-linked clones were reportedly significantly enriched. Researchers report that disease-linked clones proved CD8+ and relatively rare in peripheral blood. A motif of seven or eight highly homologous TCR beta variants was seen as apparently characteristic of ankylosing spondylitis blood.

The TCR originated in a male donor with ankylosing spondylitis or in good health (not recorded which). Specimen: blood, either unsorted or a sorted T cell fraction (not recorded which).

The CDR3: CAWSPPVETQYF. Written as DNA, the CDR3 is TGTGCCTGGAGTCCCCCCGTTGAGACCCAGTACTTC. The gene calls are TRBV30 and TRBJ2-5, with D unresolved. Germline lookup yields CDR1 GTSNPN and CDR2 SVGIG (reference sequence). Trimming removed 2 bases at V and 5 bases at J, with 9 bases between. The CDR3 has 12 amino acids.